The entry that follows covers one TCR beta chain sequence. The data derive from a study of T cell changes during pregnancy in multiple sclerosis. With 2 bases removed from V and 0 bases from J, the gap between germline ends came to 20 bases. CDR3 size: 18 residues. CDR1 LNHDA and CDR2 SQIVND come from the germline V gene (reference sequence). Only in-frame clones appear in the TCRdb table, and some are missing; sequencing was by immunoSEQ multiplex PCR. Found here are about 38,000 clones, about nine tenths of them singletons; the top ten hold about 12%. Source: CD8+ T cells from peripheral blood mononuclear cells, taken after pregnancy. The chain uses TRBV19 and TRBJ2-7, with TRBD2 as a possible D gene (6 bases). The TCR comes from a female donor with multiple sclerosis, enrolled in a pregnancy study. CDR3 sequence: CASSISTPTGLISYEQYF. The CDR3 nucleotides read TGTGCCAGTAGTATATCAACCCCAACAGGACTAATCTCCTACGAGCAGTACTTC.